Below are 15 T cell receptor beta chains sequenced from a single sample in a study of T cell repertoires in cytomegalovirus infection. TCRdb ran MiXCR on the reads and lists one entry per CDR3 protein. The table lists more than 400,000 distinct CDR3 sequences, 26% of them singletons. Sequencing was carried out using PBMCs. The source of these receptors is a human donor in good health (CMV status not recorded). Some clones in this sample may be carry-over from other donors' samples.

The chain joins TRBV5-1 to TRBJ2-7, with 7 bases aligning to TRBD2. This CDR3 spans 15 amino acids. V trimming: 0 bases; J trimming: 3 bases; junction bases outside the gene matches: 6. The germline V gene has CDR1 SGHRS and CDR2 YFSETQ. The CDR3 sequence is CASSLESGGHYEQYF. CDR3 nucleotides: TGCGCCAGCAGCTTGGAATCGGGAGGCCACTACGAGCAGTACTTC.

This clonotype came up many times. This rearrangement joins TRBV7-9 to TRBJ2-3, with TRBD2 matching over 13 bases. Germline V gene data show CDR1 as SEHNR and CDR2 as FQNEAQ (reference sequence). Losses at the gene ends were 6 bases for V and 5 bases for J; bases not matched to a gene: 5. The CDR3 extends over 15 amino acids. CDR3 sequence reads: CASRLGLAGVDTQYF. The CDR3 DNA follows: TGTGCCAGCAGGCTCGGACTAGCGGGGGTAGATACGCAGTATTTT.

This clonotype was seen a handful of times. The chain links TRBV5-4 to TRBJ1-2; a weak D match, TRBD1 (6 bases). V was pared by 5 bases and J by 0 bases, with 20 bases between. CDR1 SGHNT and CDR2 YYREEE come from the germline V gene (reference sequence). The CDR3 loop spans 17 amino acids. The CDR3 sequence: CASSHIRQGTANYGYTF. CDR3 DNA sequence: TGTGCCAGCAGTCATATAAGGCAGGGGACGGCTAACTATGGCTACACCTTC.

The J gene is TRBJ1-1, the V gene TRBV11-2; perhaps TRBD1 as D (6 bases). Trimming pared 6 bases from V and 0 bases from J, leaving 17 bases between. CDR1 is SGHAT, CDR2 FQNNGV, per germline. This CDR3 region has 16 residues. The CDR3 nucleotides read TGTGCCAGCAGTCGCGTAGGGGCAGGGGTGAACACTGAAGCTTTCTTT. This gives the protein CASSRVGAGVNTEAFF.

The chain joins TRBV6-1 to TRBJ2-5, with a tentative D call TRBD1 (5 bases). V was trimmed by 5 bases and J by 10 bases, leaving 11 bases between them. The CDR3 totals 11 residues. From germline, CDR1 is MNHNS and CDR2 SASEGT. The CDR3 region has the DNA TGTGCCAGCAGTTTTTCGGACATCCAGTACTTC. Protein product: CASSFSDIQYF.

This clonotype showed up many times. This chain joins TRBV7-6 and TRBJ2-1; D unclear. The germline V gene encodes CDR1 SGHVS and CDR2 FNYEAQ. The CDR3 spans 14 residues. The V gene lost 0 bases and the J gene lost 7 bases, with 10 bases spanning the gap. CDR3 loop: CASSLAPGRNEQFF. DNA of the CDR3: TGTGCCAGCAGCTTAGCTCCCGGTCGTAATGAGCAGTTCTTC.

At least ten counts were recorded for this clonotype. The chain recombines TRBV7-6 with TRBJ2-2; 12 bases agree with TRBD2. V lost 7 bases to trimming and J lost 4 bases; unmatched junction nucleotides: 10. CDR1 SGHVS and CDR2 FNYEAQ come from the germline V gene. The CDR3 loop spans 17 amino acids. The CDR3 nucleotides read TGTGCCAGCACCTGGTTGACTAGCGGGAGCGGCACCGGGGAGCTGTTTTTT. Translation: CASTWLTSGSGTGELFF.

The rearrangement links TRBV27 to TRBJ1-4, with 8 bases lining up with TRBD1. Trimming took 5 bases from V and 3 from J; bases not matched to a gene: 8. Per germline, CDR1 MNHEY and CDR2 SMNVEV (reference sequence). The CDR3 sequence is 16 residues long. CDR3 in amino acids: CASSKIRDRPNEKLFF. The DNA of the CDR3 is TGTGCCAGCAGTAAGATCCGGGACAGGCCTAATGAAAAACTGTTTTTT.

The chain carries TRBV20-1 and TRBJ2-1; TRBD2 might be the D (5 bases). The CDR3 totals 15 residues. With 1 base removed from V and 7 bases from J, the gap between germline ends came to 17 bases. Germline CDR1 and CDR2: DFQATT and SNEGSKA (reference sequence). CDR3 protein: CSARGRSRLSNEQFF. CDR3 DNA sequence: TGCAGTGCTAGAGGCAGGTCTAGACTATCGAATGAGCAGTTCTTC.

There are a few counts of this clonotype. This chain uses TRBV24-1 with TRBJ2-3; 9 bases fit TRBD1. The CDR3 sequence is 17 residues long. Germline V CDR1 and CDR2: KGHDR, SFDVKD. V lost 8 bases to trimming and J lost 0 bases; unmatched junction nucleotides: 11. CDR3 in amino acids: CATTAGQGLSSTDTQYF. The CDR3 nucleotides read TGTGCCACCACGGCGGGACAGGGACTCTCTAGCACAGATACGCAGTATTTT.

The V call is TRBV15, the J call TRBJ2-7; D gene uncertain. CDR1 LNHNV and CDR2 YYDKDF come from the germline V gene (reference sequence). Trimming cost V 0 bases and J 6 bases, with 9 bases left between them. This CDR3 region has 13 residues. CDR3 amino acids: CATSRDLASEQYV. CDR3 DNA: TGTGCCACCAGCAGAGATTTGGCTTCCGAGCAGTACGTC.

As concerns this clonotype: This may stem from a read error, because a much larger clone lies one nucleotide away. As the CDR3 is not closed by the conserved phenylalanine or tryptophan, this likely results from a read error. V usage is TRBV7-2 and J usage is TRBJ1-6, with 9 bases lining up with TRBD1. V was clipped by 5 bases and J by 10 bases; unmatched bases: 9. Germline V CDR1 and CDR2: SGHTA, FQGNSA. The CDR3 sequence is 15 residues long. The CDR3 sequence: CASSISGQGNSPLHL. Here the CDR3 DNA reads TGTGCCAGCAGCATATCGGGACAGGGCAACTCACCCCTCCACTTA.

The V gene is TRBV20-1, the J gene TRBJ1-1; TRBD1 agrees at 7 bases. The germline V gene encodes CDR1 DFQATT and CDR2 SNEGSKA (reference sequence). V lost 4 bases, J lost 10 bases, and 12 bases stayed unmatched. CDR3 length equals 13 residues. CDR3 coding DNA: TGCAGTGCTACACCAGGGGGAGAGGCTGGAGCTTTCTTT. This gives the protein CSATPGGEAGAFF.

The chain links TRBV10-3 to TRBJ1-2, with D perhaps TRBD1 (5 bases). The germline V gene has CDR1 ENHRY and CDR2 SYGVKD. The V end was cut by 6 bases, the J end by 4 bases, with 18 bases between. CDR3 length: 15 amino acids. CDR3 bases: TGTGCCATCAGAGGGGACCCATCGGTTGGCTATGGCTACACCTTC. The encoded protein is CAIRGDPSVGYGYTF.

The chain couples TRBV9 to TRBJ2-3; 7 bases line up with TRBD2. The CDR3 totals 19 residues. Germline V gene data show CDR1 as SGDLS and CDR2 as YYNGEE. V lost 0 bases and J lost 4; bases outside the gene matches: 17. CDR3 DNA: TGTGCCAGCAGCGTAGAAGGGTGGGGCGGGAGCGTGGTTGCAGATACGCAGTATTTT. As protein: CASSVEGWGGSVVADTQYF.